These 29 T cell receptor beta chains originate from one sample sequenced in a study of Graves' ophthalmopathy and Graves' hyperthyroidism. Amplifying from RNA transcripts, the study obtained TCR beta CDR3 regions. After a first-round RT-PCR with HTBI primers, a second-round multiplex PCR was run. Via MiXCR, TCRdb re-called the multiplex PCR reads, giving one row per CDR3 protein. Among approximately 460,000 distinct CDR3 sequences listed, 14% were seen once. The sequencing sample was made of blood. The receptors were sampled from a woman younger than 45 with Graves' ophthalmopathy.

This clonotype was counted ten times or more. The chain combines TRBV9 with TRBJ2-7, with D possibly TRBD2 on 6 matching bases. Trimming took off 0 bases at V and 6 bases at J, with 10 bases between the two ends. Germline CDR1 SGDLS, CDR2 YYNGEE. The CDR3 is 13 residues long. CDR3 loop: CASSVVTEGEQYF. DNA for the CDR3: TGTGCCAGCAGCGTAGTAACGGAGGGCGAGCAGTACTTC.

This clonotype was observed at least ten times. A much more abundant neighbour one base away suggests this may be a read error. The chain uses TRBV6-1 and TRBJ1-1; weak D call: TRBD1 (6 bases). Germline V gene lookup returns CDR1 MNHNS and CDR2 SASEGT. This CDR3 region has 13 residues. CDR3 sequence: CASSPTWDTEALF. The CDR3 coding sequence is TGTGCCAGCAGTCCTACATGGGACACTGAAGCTCTCTTT.

There are many counts of this clonotype. This chain uses TRBV6-1 with TRBJ2-7, with 9 bases identical to TRBD1. V trimming: 9 bases; J trimming: 5 bases; junction bases outside the gene matches: 5. This CDR3 spans 12 amino acids. Germline CDR1 MNHNS, CDR2 SASEGT. CDR3 amino acids: CASGQGINEQYF. The CDR3 DNA reads as TGTGCCAGTGGACAGGGGATTAACGAGCAGTACTTC.

The J gene is TRBJ2-2, the V gene TRBV18; 7 bases map to TRBD1. The CDR3 has 16 amino acids. Germline V gene data show CDR1 as KGHSH and CDR2 as LQKENI. J lost 0 bases, V lost 5 bases, and 6 bases had no gene match. The CDR3 is CASSGTAPTNTGELFF. The CDR3 bases are TGTGCCAGCTCAGGGACAGCCCCTACGAACACCGGGGAGCTGTTTTTT.

This clonotype was observed many times. The gene calls are TRBV20-1 and TRBJ2-7; 11 nucleotides align to TRBD2. CDR1 is DFQATT and CDR2 is SNEGSKA in the germline V gene (reference sequence). J lost 6 bases, V lost 6 bases, and 1 base had no gene match. There are 11 residues in the CDR3. The CDR3 region is CSAGTSGEQYF. The CDR3 DNA is TGCAGTGCGGGGACTAGCGGCGAGCAGTACTTC.

V is TRBV27 and J is TRBJ2-7; D is ambiguous. In germline, CDR1 is MNHEY, CDR2 SMNVEV (reference sequence). The CDR3 spans 14 residues. V was cut by 3 bases and J by 5 bases, with 14 bases left in between. The CDR3 nucleotides are TGTGCCAGCAGTTTTCTGGGTGTTTCTCACGAGCAGTACTTC. This gives the protein CASSFLGVSHEQYF.

This chain links TRBV20-1 with TRBJ2-7; 8 bases map to TRBD1. J was trimmed by 6 bases and V by 5 bases; bases with no gene match: 12. The CDR3 spans 14 residues. Germline loops: CDR1 DFQATT, CDR2 SNEGSKA (reference sequence). DNA of the CDR3: TGCAGTGCTGAACTAGGACAGGGTGCAGGCGAGCAGTACTTC. It is translated as CSAELGQGAGEQYF.

At least ten counts were recorded for this clonotype. V and J are TRBV12-3 or TRBV12-4 and TRBJ1-2; 11 bases align to TRBD1. The V gene end was trimmed by 7 bases and the J gene end by 8 bases; junction bases not matched to a gene: 6. CDR3 length equals 13 residues. Written as DNA, the CDR3 is TGTGCCAGCACCCCGGGACAGGGGGTGGGCTACACCTTC. This codes for CASTPGQGVGYTF.

In its sample, this clonotype was seen many times. V and J are TRBV19 and TRBJ1-6; D call uncertain. V lost 0 bases, J lost 0 bases, and 15 bases lay in between. Germline loops: CDR1 LNHDA, CDR2 SQIVND (reference sequence). The CDR3 has 19 amino acids. The CDR3 bases are TGTGCCAGTAGTATAGATTCGCGTACCGTCGCCTCCTATAATTCACCCCTCCACTTT. It yields the protein CASSIDSRTVASYNSPLHF.

This clonotype was counted only a few times. The CDR3 spells CASSLQGQGVYEQYF. CDR3 DNA sequence: TGTGCCAGCAGCCTCCAGGGACAGGGGGTTTACGAGCAGTACTTC. The rearrangement links TRBV3-1 to TRBJ2-7; 11 nucleotides line up with TRBD1. After removal of 4 bases from V and 4 bases from J, the junction contained 6 bases not matched to a gene. The CDR3 has 15 amino acids. Germline values: CDR1 LGHDT, CDR2 YNNKEL (reference sequence).

The CDR3: CARGGGRVTEAFF. As DNA, the CDR3 is TGTGCCCGAGGGGGGGGGAGGGTCACTGAAGCTTTCTTT. The V gene is TRBV30, the J gene TRBJ1-1; TRBD1 is a possible D gene (6 bases). The CDR3 has 13 residues. Per germline, CDR1 GTSNPN and CDR2 SVGIG (reference sequence). V was trimmed by 8 bases and J by 4 bases, leaving 17 bases between them.

The table lists this clonotype with many counts. The chain joins TRBV28 to TRBJ2-7; the match to TRBD1 covers 8 bases. V gave up 5 bases and J gave up 7 bases; unmatched junction bases: 10. CDR3 size: 14 residues. The V gene's germline CDR1 is MDHEN and CDR2 SYDVKM. This CDR3 is CASSPDRGGREQYF. For the CDR3, the DNA is TGTGCCAGCAGTCCCGACAGGGGTGGGAGAGAGCAGTACTTC.

This clonotype showed up many times. The rearrangement links TRBV5-1 to TRBJ2-5; possibly TRBD1 or TRBD2 for D (5 bases each). The germline gives CDR1 SGHRS, CDR2 YFSETQ. This CDR3 is built from 15 residues. The ends were cut back, 7 bases at V and 2 bases at J, with 18 bases in the middle. This chain's CDR3 is CASASSSGGQETQYF. DNA of the CDR3: TGCGCCAGCGCAAGCTCCAGTGGGGGACAAGAGACCCAGTACTTC.

This clonotype was seen ten or more times. J is TRBJ2-2 and V is TRBV24-1; D unclear. The CDR3 runs to 12 residues. Trimming removed 5 bases at V and 8 bases at J, with 8 bases between. Germline CDR1 KGHDR, CDR2 SFDVKD. CDR3 sequence (DNA): TGTGCCACCAGTGTCGTCCAAGGGGAGCTGTTTTTT. Translating it yields CATSVVQGELFF.

This clonotype was observed a handful of times. The DNA of the CDR3 is TGCGCCAGCAGCCAAGAGAGCGGGGTGGCTCAGCCCCAGCATTTT. It codes for CASSQESGVAQPQHF. This chain links TRBV4-1 with TRBJ1-5; no clear D. Trimming cost V 0 bases and J 6 bases, with 12 bases left between them. Per the germline V gene, CDR1 is MGHRA and CDR2 is YSYEKL. CDR3 length: 15 residues.

With respect to this clonotype: A much larger clone differs by one base, so this may be a read error. In this CDR3 the conserved last residue, phenylalanine or tryptophan, is missing, so a read error is likely. V and J are TRBV5-1 and TRBJ1-2, with TRBD1 as a possible D gene (5 bases). Germline V gene data show CDR1 as SGHRS and CDR2 as YFSETQ. Between the trimmed V and J ends, which lost 4 bases and 2 bases, there was a span of 15 bases. This CDR3 comprises 15 residues. CDR3 in DNA: TGCGCCAGCAGCGACCGGGACGGAGGGAACTATGGCTACACCTAC. Translating gives CASSDRDGGNYGYTY.

This clonotype was detected many times. V gene TRBV11-3 combines with J gene TRBJ2-7; D may correspond to TRBD1 or TRBD2 (5 bases each). The length of the CDR3 is 13 residues. The ends were cut back, 4 bases at V and 6 bases at J, with 13 bases in the middle. Germline V gene sequence: CDR1 SGHNT, CDR2 YENEEA. The CDR3 sequence is CASSWGRMGEQYF. For the CDR3, the DNA is TGTGCCAGCAGCTGGGGACGGATGGGCGAGCAGTACTTC.

This sequence joins TRBV7-2 and TRBJ2-5, with unresolved D. CDR3 size: 14 residues. Germline V gives CDR1 SGHTA, CDR2 FQGNSA. V dropped 5 bases and J dropped 1 base, with 11 bases sitting between them. The CDR3 reads CASSRTALQETQYF. DNA of the CDR3: TGTGCCAGCAGCCGTACGGCCCTCCAAGAGACCCAGTACTTC.

This clonotype occurred many times. The rearrangement uses TRBV28 and TRBJ1-5; TRBD1 agrees at 8 bases. The germline V gene encodes CDR1 MDHEN and CDR2 SYDVKM. V shed 4 bases, J shed 0 bases, and the junction held 8 bases outside the gene matches. The CDR3 has 17 amino acids. Here the CDR3 DNA reads TGTGCCAGCAGTTCCGGACAGGGCCATTATAGCAATCAGCCCCAGCATTTT. Its translation: CASSSGQGHYSNQPQHF.

This chain connects TRBV13 to TRBJ1-1; TRBD1 matches 8 bases. V lost 11 bases to trimming and J lost 4 bases; unmatched junction nucleotides: 6. The CDR3 extends over 12 amino acids. Germline CDR1 is PRHDT and CDR2 is FYEKMQ (reference sequence). DNA for the CDR3: TGTGCCGCCCAGGGGGCGAGCACTGAAGCTTTCTTT. Protein: CAAQGASTEAFF.

This clonotype showed up many times. The V call is TRBV7-8, the J call TRBJ2-5, with 8 nucleotides matching TRBD2. The ends lost 5 bases at V and 7 bases at J; junction bases unmatched: 9. CDR1 is SGHVS and CDR2 is FQNEAQ in the germline V gene. The CDR3 has 14 amino acids. CDR3 sequence: CASSPREGAGTQYF. The CDR3 coding sequence is TGTGCCAGCAGCCCCCGGGAGGGCGCGGGGACCCAGTACTTC.

The rearrangement uses TRBV7-3 and TRBJ2-7; 7 bases align to TRBD2. V lost 5 bases to trimming and J lost 7 bases; unmatched junction nucleotides: 14. Per the germline V gene, CDR1 is SGHTA and CDR2 is FQGTGA. CDR3 length: 15 residues. The CDR3 DNA follows: TGTGCCAGCAGCCCCGGGGGGTCTTTAGCGCGAGAGCAGTACTTC. Its protein product is CASSPGGSLAREQYF.

This clonotype was detected only once. The CDR3 spells CASSLEGIRGYTF. CDR3 nucleotides: TGCGCCAGCAGCTTAGAGGGAATCCGAGGCTACACCTTC. The rearrangement uses TRBV5-1 and TRBJ1-2; D not certain. V dropped 2 bases and J dropped 8 bases, with 13 bases sitting between them. There are 13 residues in the CDR3. Germline CDR1 SGHRS, CDR2 YFSETQ.

The chain recombines TRBV6-1 with TRBJ1-1, with D unclear. The CDR3 spans 13 residues. Germline CDR1 MNHNS, CDR2 SASEGT. V shed 2 bases and J shed 2 bases, with 6 bases lying between them. The DNA of the CDR3 is TGTGCCAGCAGTGAAAGGGCCAACACTGAAGCTTTCTTT. This sequence encodes CASSERANTEAFF.

This clonotype came up many times. The V call is TRBV25-1, the J call TRBJ2-3; D might be TRBD2 (6 bases). V lost 5 bases, J lost 4 bases, and 19 bases lay in between. There are 16 residues in the CDR3. Germline V lookup: CDR1 MGHDK, CDR2 SYGVNS. CDR3 nucleotide sequence: TGTGCCAGCAGTTCCCATGGGGGGAGCGGCCCAGATACGCAGTATTTT. It specifies CASSSHGGSGPDTQYF.

The rearrangement links TRBV27 to TRBJ2-7; D perhaps matches TRBD1 (6 bases). The germline V gene has CDR1 MNHEY and CDR2 SMNVEV (reference sequence). The CDR3 totals 14 residues. Trimming cost V 1 base and J 3 bases, with 10 bases left between them. In DNA, the CDR3 is TGTGCCAGCAGTTTATATGGGGACAACTACGAGCAGTACTTC. Translating it yields CASSLYGDNYEQYF.

This clonotype was observed many times. The chain couples TRBV20-1 to TRBJ2-7; maybe TRBD2 (6 bases). V gave up 5 bases and J gave up 3 bases, with 11 bases separating them. Looked up from germline, CDR1 is DFQATT and CDR2 is SNEGSKA (reference sequence). This CDR3 is 12 amino acids long. CDR3 amino acids: CSALRGYYEQYF. CDR3 coding DNA: TGCAGTGCTTTACGGGGGTACTACGAGCAGTACTTC.

This clonotype was seen at least ten times. This sequence joins TRBV7-9 and TRBJ2-7; weak D call: TRBD1 (7 bases). The CDR3 runs 13 residues. Germline CDR1 reads SEHNR; CDR2 reads FQNEAQ (reference sequence). V was shortened by 5 bases and J by 4 bases, with 12 bases between the two germline ends. In DNA, the CDR3 is TGTGCCAGCAGCAAGGGGGCGGGGTACGAGCAGTACTTC. Its protein product is CASSKGAGYEQYF.

The sample holds many counts of this clonotype. J is TRBJ1-2 and V is TRBV6-1; D is uncertain. V lost 2 bases, J lost 0 bases, and 10 bases lay in between. The CDR3 spans 15 residues. CDR1 MNHNS and CDR2 SASEGT come from the germline V gene. The CDR3: CASSELAGANYGYTF. For the CDR3, the DNA is TGTGCCAGCAGTGAACTAGCGGGAGCTAACTATGGCTACACCTTC.